This T cell receptor beta chain was profiled in a study of CD8+ T cells in alopecia areata. Overall study: Dosing spanned 6 to 18 months on tofacitinib, then 6 months off drug. Whole-study findings and limits: More clonal than normal scalp was lesional scalp, particularly alopecia totalis/universalis. The study found tofacitinib significantly decreased scalp clonality and expanded CD8+ clones among the top 100.

Details on this clone: Its antigen remains unidentified.

Treatment described: oral pan-JAK inhibitor, 5-10 mg twice daily. RNA was extracted and reverse transcribed into cDNA as the sequencing template. TCRdb's copy holds only in-frame clones and misses some; the assay was immunoSEQ multiplex PCR. The profile covers about 210,000 clones, with more than 60% appearing a single time and 1% to 1.5% taken by the ten largest. V was pared by 7 bases and J by 0 bases, with 7 bases of the junction left unmatched. The CDR3 extends over 14 amino acids. Germline V gene sequence: CDR1 SQVTM, CDR2 ANQGSEA. This rearrangement joins TRBV29-1 to TRBJ2-7; 9 nucleotides agree with TRBD1. This TCR was sampled from a human donor with alopecia areata. The sample here was CD4+ T cells sorted from blood, taken at week 44, from a patient treated with tofacitinib. The DNA of the CDR3 is TGCAGCGGGGGACAGGGACAAAGCTCCTACGAGCAGTACTTC. Translation gives CSGGQGQSSYEQYF.